Below, 28 T cell receptor beta chains from the same sample are listed, as sequenced in a study of T cell responses to AZD1222 COVID-19 vaccine. Clones were read by immunoSEQ multiplex PCR, and TCRdb kept only the in-frame ones, dropping some. The sample lists some 120,000 clones; 88% were seen once. The sequencing used peripheral blood, collected 28 days after the second AZD1222 dose. These receptors originate from an adult who received the AZD1222 COVID-19 vaccine.

The rearrangement links TRBV29-1 to TRBJ1-1; unclear D gene. The germline V and J ends were trimmed by 3 bases and 6 bases, with 14 bases remaining between them. Germline values: CDR1 SQVTM, CDR2 ANQGSEA. The CDR3 has 13 amino acids. The CDR3 nucleotides are TGCAGCGTTGAGTATGATCCGAAGGCTGAAGCTTTCTTT. This codes for CSVEYDPKAEAFF.

The count of this clone is one. The J gene is TRBJ1-5, the V gene TRBV6-5; D gene ambiguous. Germline CDR1 is MNHEY and CDR2 is SVGAGI. The CDR3 is made up of 14 amino acids. Trimming cost V 6 bases and J 1 base, with 10 bases left between them. The DNA for the CDR3 is TGTGCCAGCAGGGCAGTCATCAGCAATCAGCCCCAGCATTTT. Its translation is CASRAVISNQPQHF.

On this clone: Other DNA sequences of this sample code for an identical CDR3. The chain carries TRBV12-3 or TRBV12-4 and TRBJ1-1; D is uncertain. Trimming removed 3 bases from V and 4 bases from J, with 3 bases in between. This CDR3 spans 11 amino acids. CDR3 in DNA: TGTGCCAGCAGTTTTGGCACTGAAGCTTTCTTT. It encodes CASSFGTEAFF.

Only one count was recorded for this clone. This sequence joins TRBV4-1 and TRBJ1-2, with 7 bases identical to TRBD1. CDR1 and CDR2 from the germline V gene are MGHRA and YSYEKL. V was clipped by 3 bases and J by 6 bases; unmatched bases: 7. This CDR3 has 14 amino acids. CDR3 sequence (DNA): TGCGCCAGCAGCCAGGCGACAGGGTGGGATGGCTACACCTTC. Translated: CASSQATGWDGYTF.

This clone was detected only a few times. V is TRBV6-1 and J is TRBJ2-7; D unresolved. V was trimmed by 3 bases and J by 6 bases, leaving 18 bases between them. Germline V gene sequence: CDR1 MNHNS, CDR2 SASEGT. The CDR3 has 15 amino acids. CDR3: CASSDVASAPREQYF. DNA of the CDR3: TGTGCCAGCAGTGATGTCGCGTCCGCGCCACGCGAGCAGTACTTC.

This rearrangement joins TRBV7-9 to TRBJ1-1; 7 positions agree with TRBD1. Unmatched junction bases numbered 10, after V lost 6 bases and J lost 0 bases. CDR1 and CDR2 (germline): SEHNR, FQNEAQ (reference sequence). The CDR3 has 16 residues. The CDR3 DNA reads TGTGCCAGCAGTATAGTAAGGGGGCCCTTGAACACTGAAGCTTTCTTT. Its protein is CASSIVRGPLNTEAFF.

The count of this clone is one. This chain joins TRBV7-2 and TRBJ1-4; perhaps TRBD1 as D (6 bases). Trimming removed 1 base from V and 4 bases from J, with 16 bases in between. Per germline, CDR1 SGHTA and CDR2 FQGNSA. The CDR3 is 17 amino acids. This chain's CDR3 is CASSLVPGGPGNEKLFF. CDR3 sequence (DNA): TGTGCCAGCAGCTTAGTCCCCGGGGGGCCGGGTAATGAAAAACTGTTTTTT.

The genes are TRBV27 and TRBJ1-2; tentative D call: TRBD1 (6 bases). V lost 1 base to trimming and J lost 9 bases, with 18 bases between them. This CDR3 has 15 residues. The germline V gene has CDR1 MNHEY and CDR2 SMNVEV (reference sequence). The CDR3 loop is CASSLWTDGPLSYTF. In nucleotides, the CDR3 is TGTGCCAGCAGTTTATGGACAGACGGACCTCTTAGCTACACCTTC.

This clone was counted a single time. The chain links TRBV6-2 or TRBV6-3 to TRBJ1-2, with D perhaps matching TRBD1 (5 bases). The ends were cut back, 5 bases at V and 6 bases at J, with 10 bases in the middle. The CDR3 length is 12 residues. Germline loops: CDR1 MNHEY, CDR2 SVGEGT. The CDR3 protein is CASSPGNNGYTF. In nucleotides, the CDR3 is TGTGCCAGCAGTCCAGGGAACAATGGCTACACCTTC.

CDR3 DNA sequence: TGTGCCAGCAGCTTAAACGGGGCCCTGGATGAGCAGTTCTTC. Translating it yields CASSLNGALDEQFF. The chain links TRBV7-9 to TRBJ2-1; either TRBD1 or TRBD2 may supply D (5 bases each). Germline V gene data show CDR1 as SEHNR and CDR2 as FQNEAQ (reference sequence). The CDR3 is made up of 14 amino acids. The V gene lost 2 bases and the J gene lost 8 bases, with 13 bases spanning the gap.

The gene calls are TRBV4-1 and TRBJ2-1, with D perhaps TRBD1 (6 bases). Looked up from germline, CDR1 is MGHRA and CDR2 is YSYEKL. This CDR3 region has 14 residues. Trimming removed 1 base at V and 8 bases at J, with 12 bases between. CDR3 in amino acids: CASSQGDRTHEQFF. The CDR3 DNA reads TGCGCCAGCAGCCAAGGCGACAGGACCCATGAGCAGTTCTTC.

The gene calls are TRBV15 and TRBJ1-4; 9 bases are shared with TRBD1. The V segment lost 3 bases and the J segment 8 bases; nucleotides outside the gene matches: 10. Germline values: CDR1 LNHNV, CDR2 YYDKDF (reference sequence). This CDR3 has 16 residues. CDR3 loop: CATSRVRTGAGEKLFF. The CDR3 nucleotides read TGTGCCACCAGCAGGGTCCGGACAGGGGCAGGCGAAAAACTGTTTTTT.

The rearrangement links TRBV30 to TRBJ1-1; 7 positions agree with TRBD1. The V and J ends lost 1 base and 1 base, in that order; junction bases with no gene match: 6. The CDR3 totals 15 residues. The germline V gene has CDR1 GTSNPN and CDR2 SVGIG (reference sequence). The CDR3 protein is CAWSGQGRRNTEAFF. The CDR3 DNA follows: TGTGCCTGGAGTGGACAGGGAAGAAGGAACACTGAAGCTTTCTTT.

The chain carries TRBV7-2 and TRBJ2-7, with TRBD2 matching over 9 bases. The CDR3 has 16 residues. CDR1 and CDR2 (germline): SGHTA, FQGNSA. V lost 5 bases and J lost 5; bases outside the gene matches: 13. The CDR3 is CASSTSGGRATDEQYF. The CDR3, as DNA: TGTGCCAGCAGCACATCAGGCGGGAGGGCCACCGACGAGCAGTACTTC.

J is TRBJ2-7 and V is TRBV7-2; no firm D call. CDR3 length: 14 amino acids. V gave up 1 base and J gave up 5 bases, with 12 bases separating them. Germline loops: CDR1 SGHTA, CDR2 FQGNSA. Here the CDR3 reads CASSLGQYKDEQYF. CDR3 nucleotides: TGTGCCAGCAGCTTAGGGCAGTACAAGGACGAGCAGTACTTC.

The chain combines TRBV2 with TRBJ1-5; 7 bases fit TRBD1. Per germline, CDR1 SNHLY and CDR2 FYNNEI. This CDR3 has 15 residues. V lost 6 bases and J lost 4; bases outside the gene matches: 9. CDR3 coding DNA: TGTGCCAGCAGCCAAACAACGACAGGGAATCAGCCCCAGCATTTT. Protein product: CASSQTTTGNQPQHF.

V is TRBV5-6 and J is TRBJ2-5; D remains unclear. Trimming stripped 0 bases from V and 2 bases from J, with 8 bases between. The germline gives CDR1 SGHDT, CDR2 YYEEEE. The CDR3 has 14 residues. CDR3 in amino acids: CASSLGAFQETQYF. CDR3 nucleotides: TGTGCCAGCAGCTTGGGCGCGTTTCAAGAGACCCAGTACTTC.

The CDR3 region is CASSSLGRRNTEAFF. The CDR3 DNA is TGCGCCAGCAGCTCTCTTGGGCGGCGAAACACTGAAGCTTTCTTT. The V gene is TRBV5-1, the J gene TRBJ1-1, with D uncertain. Germline V gene lookup returns CDR1 SGHRS and CDR2 YFSETQ. The germline V and J ends were trimmed by 3 bases and 2 bases, with 14 bases remaining between them. The CDR3 totals 15 residues.

The rearrangement links TRBV6-2 or TRBV6-3 to TRBJ1-6; D is unclear. The V gene lost 4 bases and the J gene lost 0 bases, with 13 bases spanning the gap. The CDR3 is made up of 17 amino acids. In germline, CDR1 is MNHEY, CDR2 SVGEGT. The CDR3 region is CASSLSTASSYNSPLHF. In DNA form, the CDR3 reads TGTGCCAGCAGTTTATCGACGGCGAGCTCCTATAATTCACCCCTCCACTTT.

CDR3 nucleotides: TGCGCCAGCAGCTTGAGCCCCTTTGTGGCGGGAGGCACCTACGAGCAGTACTTC. It is translated as CASSLSPFVAGGTYEQYF. The chain uses TRBV5-1 and TRBJ2-7; 8 bases align to TRBD2. With 1 base clipped from V and 2 bases from J, the junction kept 14 bases outside the gene matches. This CDR3 comprises 18 residues. Germline assignment: CDR1 SGHRS and CDR2 YFSETQ.

V usage is TRBV5-1 and J usage is TRBJ2-2, with D perhaps matching TRBD1 (7 bases). CDR1 and CDR2 (germline): SGHRS, YFSETQ. V was pared by 2 bases and J by 3 bases, with 14 bases between. There are 16 residues in the CDR3. This CDR3 reads CASSFQAGGYTGELFF. Here the CDR3 DNA reads TGCGCCAGCAGCTTTCAGGCAGGGGGGTACACCGGGGAGCTGTTTTTT.

V is TRBV6-5 and J is TRBJ1-4; D not certain. The CDR3 contains 14 residues. Germline loops: CDR1 MNHEY, CDR2 SVGAGI. Between the trimmed V and J ends, which lost 7 bases and 0 bases, there was a span of 9 bases. CDR3 loop: CASTAYATNEKLFF. CDR3 bases: TGTGCCAGCACCGCTTATGCAACTAATGAAAAACTGTTTTTT.

The chain employs TRBV29-1 and TRBJ1-1; perhaps TRBD1 as D (6 bases). This CDR3 has 14 amino acids. Germline V gene sequence: CDR1 SQVTM, CDR2 ANQGSEA. The CDR3 region is CTTGAGVFETEAFF. As DNA, the CDR3 is TGCACCACCGGGGCAGGGGTGTTTGAGACTGAAGCTTTCTTT. Using reference TRBV29-1 and TRBJ1-1 for the parts outside the CDR3, the full variable domain is SAVISQKPSRDICQRGTSLTIQCQVDSQVTMMFWYRQQPGQSLTLIATANQGSEATYESGFVIDKFPISRPNLTFSTLTVSNMSPEDSSIYLCTTGAGVFETEAFFGQGTRLTVV.

This clone has a single count. This sequence joins TRBV5-4 and TRBJ1-3; 8 bases match TRBD1. Germline CDR1 and CDR2: SGHNT and YYREEE (reference sequence). The CDR3 runs to 16 residues. J lost 4 bases, V lost 2 bases, and 8 bases had no gene match. CDR3 region: CASSFAGQELGNTIYF. The CDR3 nucleotides are TGTGCCAGCAGCTTTGCGGGACAGGAGTTGGGAAACACCATATATTTT.

V and J are TRBV6-5 and TRBJ1-5, with D unresolved. This CDR3 is built from 13 residues. The V gene's germline CDR1 is MNHEY and CDR2 SVGAGI. The V end was cut by 5 bases, the J end by 4 bases, with 9 bases between. CDR3 residues: CASSNGRNQPQHF. The DNA for the CDR3 is TGTGCCAGCAGTAACGGACGTAATCAGCCCCAGCATTTT.

This sequence joins TRBV7-3 and TRBJ1-1; TRBD1 agrees at 7 bases. Germline CDR1 SGHTA, CDR2 FQGTGA. This CDR3 has 14 amino acids. V dropped 4 bases and J dropped 1; count of bases not matched to a gene: 3. The DNA for the CDR3 is TGTGCCAGCAGCTCCACAGGGGAGAACACTGAAGCTTTCTTT. Protein product: CASSSTGENTEAFF.

V usage is TRBV30 and J usage is TRBJ1-3; D remains ambiguous. The CDR3 spans 15 residues. Germline lookup yields CDR1 GTSNPN and CDR2 SVGIG (reference sequence). V lost 2 bases and J lost 5, with 16 bases in between. Here the CDR3 reads CAWSLAGGLRNTIYF. For the CDR3, the DNA is TGTGCCTGGAGTTTGGCAGGAGGACTCAGAAACACCATATATTTT. The full variable domain, completed using reference TRBV30 and TRBJ1-3, is SQTIHQWPATLVQPVGSPLSLECTVEGTSNPNLYWYRQAAGRGLQLLFYSVGIGQISSEVPQNLSASRPQDRQFILSSKKLLLSDSGFYLCAWSLAGGLRNTIYFGEGSWLTVV.

The chain couples TRBV6-4 to TRBJ1-5; no clear D gene. The CDR3 length is 13 residues. V lost 6 bases and J 0 bases, leaving 6 bases between the germline ends. Germline V gene lookup returns CDR1 MRHNA and CDR2 SNTAGT. The chain's CDR3 is CASSRSSNQPQHF. CDR3 DNA: TGTGCCAGCAGCCGCAGTAGCAATCAGCCCCAGCATTTT.